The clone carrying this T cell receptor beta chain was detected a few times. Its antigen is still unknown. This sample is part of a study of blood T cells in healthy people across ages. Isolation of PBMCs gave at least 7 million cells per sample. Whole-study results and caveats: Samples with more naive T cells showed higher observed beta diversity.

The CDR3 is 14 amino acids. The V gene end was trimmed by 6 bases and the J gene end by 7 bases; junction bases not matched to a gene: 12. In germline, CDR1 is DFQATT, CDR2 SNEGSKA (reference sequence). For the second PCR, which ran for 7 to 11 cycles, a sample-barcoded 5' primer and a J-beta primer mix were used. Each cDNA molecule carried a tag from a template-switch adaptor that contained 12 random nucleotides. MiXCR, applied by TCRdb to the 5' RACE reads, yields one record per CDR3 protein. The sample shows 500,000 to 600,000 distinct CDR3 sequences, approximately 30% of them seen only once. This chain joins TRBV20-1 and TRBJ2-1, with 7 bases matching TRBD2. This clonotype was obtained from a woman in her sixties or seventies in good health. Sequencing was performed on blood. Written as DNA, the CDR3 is TGCAGTGCGGACACCGGGAAGGGACTAAATGAGCAGTTCTTC. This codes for CSADTGKGLNEQFF.